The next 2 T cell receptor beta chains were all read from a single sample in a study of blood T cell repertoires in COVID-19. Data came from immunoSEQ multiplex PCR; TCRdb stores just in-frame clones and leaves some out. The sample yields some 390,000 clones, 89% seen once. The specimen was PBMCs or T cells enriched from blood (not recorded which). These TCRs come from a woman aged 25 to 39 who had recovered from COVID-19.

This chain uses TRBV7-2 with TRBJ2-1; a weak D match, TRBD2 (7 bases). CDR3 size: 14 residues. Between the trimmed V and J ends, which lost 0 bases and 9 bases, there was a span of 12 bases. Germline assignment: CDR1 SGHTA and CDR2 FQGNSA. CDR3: CASSLAGGLSEQFF. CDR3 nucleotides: TGTGCCAGCAGCTTAGCGGGGGGGCTCAGTGAGCAGTTCTTC.

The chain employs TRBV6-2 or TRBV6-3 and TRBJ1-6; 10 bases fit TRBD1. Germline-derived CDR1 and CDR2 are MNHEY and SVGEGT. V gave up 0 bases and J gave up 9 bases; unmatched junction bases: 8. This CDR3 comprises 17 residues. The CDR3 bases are TGTGCCAGCAGTTACTCTACATTGACAGGGGGCAGTTCACCCCTCCACTTT. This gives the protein CASSYSTLTGGSSPLHF.